Sequencing of this T cell receptor beta chain was carried out in a study of vaccination and CD4 T cells after COVID-19. Study as a whole: Stimulation used overlapping spike peptides from SARS-CoV-2, HCoV-NL63, HCoV-OC43 and HCoV-229E.

With regard to this clonotype: Its antigen is undetermined.

Specified treatment: approximately nine-day PBMC culture with coronavirus spike peptide pools or control peptides (ViraFEST assay). The assay that was used to sequence DNA from cultured CD4+ T cells was the Oncomine TCR Beta short-read assay. Each CDR3 protein is one row after TCRdb ran MiXCR on the PCR reads. The sample carries approximately 20,000 distinct CDR3 sequences, around three fifths recorded once. Germline CDR1 and CDR2: SGHNT and YENEEA. This CDR3 contains 12 residues. The V gene end was trimmed by 4 bases and the J gene end by 10 bases; junction bases not matched to a gene: 4. Input material: CD4+ T cells from blood, cultured in vitro. The clonotype originates from a human donor who had recovered from COVID-19. The V and J genes are TRBV11-3 and TRBJ2-1; TRBD2 agrees at 7 bases. The CDR3 sequence: CASSYRSGEQFF. The CDR3 nucleotides are TGTGCCAGCAGCTACCGTAGCGGGGAGCAGTTCTTC. Using reference TRBV11-3 and TRBJ2-1 for the parts outside the CDR3, the full variable domain is EAGVVQSPRYKIIEKKQPVAFWCNPISGHNTLYWYLQNLGQGPELLIRYENEEAVDDSQLPKDRFSAERLKGVDSTLKIQPAELGDSAVYLCASSYRSGEQFFGPGTRLTVL.